This TCR beta chain was sequenced in a study of T cell repertoires in cytomegalovirus infection. As for the study in general: In public TCR beta signatures, there were indications of both CMV infection and matching HLA type.

There are 11 residues in the CDR3. CDR1 is MNHEY and CDR2 is SMNVEV in the germline V gene (reference sequence). V was shortened by 4 bases and J by 7 bases, with 8 bases between the two germline ends. Turning to this clonotype: As yet, its antigen is unknown.

One entry per CDR3 protein, called by TCRdb with MiXCR from the reads. The sample has fewer than 1,000,000 distinct CDR3 sequences; around a third are singletons. This chain uses TRBV27 with TRBJ2-7; no definite D call. The source was cultured CD8+ T cells from PBMCs, collected from culture after CMV antigen stimulation. This TCR derives from a human donor in good health (CMV status not recorded). Some clones in this sample may be carry-over from other donors' samples. In DNA form, the CDR3 reads TGTGCCAGCAGTTCCCACTGGGAGCAGTACTTC. This sequence encodes CASSSHWEQYF.